These 26 T cell receptor beta chains share one sample of origin, sequenced in a study of a mutant IDH1 vaccine in newly diagnosed glioma. Time point in this sample: baseline, week 1 (first vaccination visit). Treatment meaning: pre-vaccination baseline after standard-of-care therapy. Measured with immunoSEQ multiplex PCR; TCRdb has only the in-frame clones, and not every one. Of 30,000 to 40,000 clones in the sample, 80% to 95% were seen once. The source was PBMCs, collected from a glioma patient treated with radiotherapy, temozolomide or both. These receptors came from a man between 18 and 35 years old with glioma.

The chain is built from TRBV5-1 and TRBJ1-1, with no clear D. The CDR3 sequence is 13 residues long. Germline CDR1 SGHRS, CDR2 YFSETQ. Trimming stripped 4 bases from V and 4 bases from J, with 11 bases between. The CDR3 sequence: CASSLEEGTEAFF. The CDR3 DNA reads as TGCGCCAGCAGCCTTGAGGAGGGCACTGAAGCTTTCTTT.

This clone showed up just once. The CDR3 coding sequence is TGTGCCAGCAGCTTAGGGGCGGGGGCGGAAGCTTTCTTT. Protein: CASSLGAGAEAFF. The chain joins TRBV7-9 to TRBJ1-1; maybe TRBD1 (6 bases). The CDR3 has 13 amino acids. The germline CDR1 and CDR2 sequences are SEHNR and FQNEAQ (reference sequence). V lost 1 base to trimming and J lost 8 bases, with 11 bases between them.

The CDR3 DNA follows: TGTGCCAGCAGCCCCGGCCACAGGGGGGGACCTGGGGCCAACGTCCTGACTTTC. As protein: CASSPGHRGGPGANVLTF. The gene calls are TRBV7-9 and TRBJ2-6; D is perhaps TRBD1 (8 bases). Germline assignment: CDR1 SEHNR and CDR2 FQNEAQ (reference sequence). CDR3 size: 18 residues. V lost 5 bases and J lost 2, with 19 bases in between. Drawing the rest from reference TRBV7-9 and TRBJ2-6, the complete variable domain is DTGVSQNPRHKITKRGQNVTFRCDPISEHNRLYWYRQTLGQGPEFLTYFQNEAQLEKSRLLSDRFSAERPKGSFSTLEIQRTEQGDSAMYLCASSPGHRGGPGANVLTFGAGSRLTVL.

This chain joins TRBV6-1 and TRBJ1-2; D remains ambiguous. Trimming took off 5 bases at V and 4 bases at J, with 17 bases between the two ends. CDR1 is MNHNS and CDR2 is SASEGT in the germline V gene. CDR3 length equals 15 residues. The CDR3 protein is CASSNEARPLYGYTF. DNA for the CDR3: TGTGCCAGCAGTAACGAAGCGAGGCCCCTCTATGGCTACACCTTC.

The V gene is TRBV7-2, the J gene TRBJ2-7; 7 nucleotides match TRBD2. After removal of 2 bases from V and 4 bases from J, the junction contained 11 bases not matched to a gene. Germline loops: CDR1 SGHTA, CDR2 FQGNSA. CDR3 length equals 16 residues. The CDR3 loop is CASSLKSMAGAYEQYF. The CDR3 DNA reads as TGTGCCAGCAGCTTAAAGAGCATGGCGGGAGCGTACGAGCAGTACTTC.

The chain links TRBV5-1 to TRBJ2-1; 8 bases match TRBD2. Germline-derived CDR1 and CDR2 are SGHRS and YFSETQ. CDR3 length equals 15 residues. The ends lost 4 bases at V and 8 bases at J; junction bases unmatched: 11. The CDR3 is CASSPPGSGKHEQFF. For the CDR3, the DNA is TGCGCCAGCAGCCCCCCGGGTAGCGGGAAGCATGAGCAGTTCTTC.

The chain uses TRBV6-5 and TRBJ2-3; D is perhaps TRBD2 (5 bases). The CDR3 extends over 15 amino acids. V lost 7 bases and J lost 0, with 14 bases in between. Germline lookup yields CDR1 MNHEY and CDR2 SVGAGI. CDR3 coding DNA: TGTGCCAGCACCCAGAGGGCCGGGAGCACAGATACGCAGTATTTT. It codes for CASTQRAGSTDTQYF.

CDR3 coding DNA: TGTGCCAGCAGTTTAGAGTGGAACGACTCCTACGAGCAGTACTTC. Protein: CASSLEWNDSYEQYF. The J gene is TRBJ2-7, the V gene TRBV28; D unresolved. The CDR3 is 15 amino acids. CDR1 MDHEN and CDR2 SYDVKM come from the germline V gene. Trimming left V 2 bases short and J 0 bases short, with 11 bases between. Looking up the rest from reference TRBV28 and TRBJ2-7 gives the full variable domain: DVKVTQSSRYLVKRTGEKVFLECVQDMDHENMFWYRQDPGLGLRLIYFSYDVKMKEKGDIPEGYSVSREKKERFSLILESASTNQTSMYLCASSLEWNDSYEQYFGPGTRLTVT.

The V and J genes are TRBV6-6 and TRBJ2-2; possibly TRBD2 for D (5 bases). The CDR3 runs 15 residues. The ends were cut back, 2 bases at V and 7 bases at J, with 14 bases in the middle. Germline V gene lookup returns CDR1 MNHNY and CDR2 SVGAGI (reference sequence). The CDR3 is CASSYAWPGSGELFF. The CDR3 bases are TGTGCCAGCAGTTACGCATGGCCGGGGAGCGGGGAGCTGTTTTTT.

This chain uses TRBV6-4 with TRBJ2-2, with 8 positions matching TRBD2. The CDR3 is 16 residues long. V trimming: 2 bases; J trimming: 3 bases; junction bases outside the gene matches: 5. The germline gives CDR1 MRHNA, CDR2 SNTAGT. CDR3 residues: CASSDGTGGDTGELFF. The CDR3 coding sequence is TGTGCCAGCAGTGACGGAACGGGAGGGGACACCGGGGAGCTGTTTTTT.

The CDR3 nucleotides read TGTGCCAGCAGCTCCACTGACAGGGGGGAAACGAGCACAGATACGCAGTATTTT. Translating gives CASSSTDRGETSTDTQYF. The chain joins TRBV13 to TRBJ2-3, with 9 nucleotides matching TRBD1. Trimming cost V 4 bases and J 0 bases; bases outside gene matches: 11. Germline assignment: CDR1 PRHDT and CDR2 FYEKMQ (reference sequence). The CDR3 runs to 18 residues. Drawing the rest from reference TRBV13 and TRBJ2-3, the complete variable domain is AAGVIQSPRHLIKEKRETATLKCYPIPRHDTVYWYQQGPGQDPQFLISFYEKMQSDKGSIPDRFSAQQFSDYHSELNMSSLELGDSALYFCASSSTDRGETSTDTQYFGPGTRLTVL.

In its sample, this clone was seen a few times. The gene calls are TRBV28 and TRBJ2-2; 7 bases agree with TRBD1. CDR3 length: 17 amino acids. The ends lost 4 bases at V and 2 bases at J; junction bases unmatched: 10. CDR1 and CDR2 (germline): MDHEN, SYDVKM. The CDR3 DNA is TGTGCCAGCAGTTGGGGGTCAAGAGGGGGCAACACCGGGGAGCTGTTTTTT. Its protein is CASSWGSRGGNTGELFF.

This chain joins TRBV7-2 and TRBJ2-4; a possible D gene is TRBD2 (7 bases). The CDR3 spans 16 residues. Germline V gives CDR1 SGHTA, CDR2 FQGNSA. Trimming pared 4 bases from V and 4 bases from J, leaving 17 bases between. This CDR3 reads CASSSRKQGGKNIQYF. For the CDR3, the DNA is TGTGCCAGCAGCTCCCGTAAACAGGGAGGGAAAAACATTCAGTACTTC.

The V gene is TRBV29-1, the J gene TRBJ2-5, with D possibly being TRBD2 (5 bases). The CDR3 has 13 residues. CDR1 is SQVTM and CDR2 is ANQGSEA in the germline V gene. V was cut by 3 bases and J by 5 bases, with 13 bases left in between. The CDR3, as DNA: TGCAGCGTTGATCCGGGGTGGGTTGAGACCCAGTACTTC. Amino acid sequence: CSVDPGWVETQYF.

This clone was seen only a few times. V usage is TRBV29-1 and J usage is TRBJ1-1, with D unresolved. This CDR3 is 10 amino acids long. V dropped 6 bases and J dropped 8 bases, with 10 bases sitting between them. CDR1 is SQVTM, CDR2 ANQGSEA, per germline. DNA of the CDR3: TGCAGCGTCTTTCGGGGAGAAGCTTTCTTT. Encoded protein: CSVFRGEAFF. The variable domain in full, completed from reference TRBV29-1 and TRBJ1-1, reads SAVISQKPSRDICQRGTSLTIQCQVDSQVTMMFWYRQQPGQSLTLIATANQGSEATYESGFVIDKFPISRPNLTFSTLTVSNMSPEDSSIYLCSVFRGEAFFGQGTRLTVV.

The table lists this clone with a count of one. This rearrangement joins TRBV30 to TRBJ1-1; D is unclear. Trimming cost V 3 bases and J 4 bases, with 18 bases left between them. CDR1 is GTSNPN and CDR2 is SVGIG in the germline V gene (reference sequence). The CDR3 spans 15 residues. This CDR3 reads CAWSANSGWGTEAFF. CDR3 DNA: TGTGCCTGGAGCGCAAACTCCGGGTGGGGCACTGAAGCTTTCTTT.

V and J are TRBV19 and TRBJ1-5; no reliable D call. V was pared by 2 bases and J by 5 bases, with 7 bases between. CDR1 LNHDA and CDR2 SQIVND come from the germline V gene (reference sequence). This CDR3 region has 13 residues. The CDR3 here is CASSIISYQPQHF. In DNA form, the CDR3 reads TGTGCCAGTAGTATAATTTCATATCAGCCCCAGCATTTT.

The chain has TRBV4-3 and TRBJ1-1, with D possibly TRBD1 on 6 matching bases. The CDR3 has 16 amino acids. Germline lookup yields CDR1 LGHNA and CDR2 YSLEER. V was clipped by 4 bases and J by 1 base, with 16 bases between them. CDR3 in DNA: TGCGCCAGCAGCCCGGAGGTGGGGGGCTGGAACACTGAAGCTTTCTTT. Amino acids: CASSPEVGGWNTEAFF.

The genes are TRBV7-6 and TRBJ1-5; D remains unclear. Germline CDR1 SGHVS, CDR2 FNYEAQ. The CDR3 covers 15 residues. V was shortened by 1 base and J by 1 base, with 8 bases between the two germline ends. CDR3 residues: CASSLGGASNQPQHF. CDR3 in DNA: TGTGCCAGCAGCTTAGGAGGCGCCAGCAATCAGCCCCAGCATTTT.

The rearrangement links TRBV6-1 to TRBJ2-7, with 7 bases that match TRBD2. The CDR3 spans 16 residues. Trimming took 3 bases from V and 6 from J; bases not matched to a gene: 14. Germline V gene lookup returns CDR1 MNHNS and CDR2 SASEGT. The DNA for the CDR3 is TGTGCCAGCAGTGAGAACCCGGGCGGGAGACGTCTCGAGCAGTACTTC. It encodes CASSENPGGRRLEQYF.

The rearrangement links TRBV19 to TRBJ1-4, with D perhaps TRBD1 (5 bases). Germline assignment: CDR1 LNHDA and CDR2 SQIVND (reference sequence). Trimming took off 3 bases at V and 7 bases at J, with 12 bases between the two ends. CDR3 length: 14 residues. The CDR3 region has the DNA TGTGCCAGTAGTATGACGGCAGGGATTGAAAAACTGTTTTTT. Translation: CASSMTAGIEKLFF.

The chain employs TRBV6-8 and TRBJ2-1; D remains ambiguous. V dropped 0 bases and J dropped 9 bases, with 3 bases sitting between them. CDR1 is MNHGY and CDR2 is SAAAGT in the germline V gene. The CDR3 runs 11 residues. Here the CDR3 reads CASSYSFEQFF. CDR3 coding DNA: TGTGCCAGCAGTTACTCGTTTGAGCAGTTCTTC.

This chain joins TRBV7-2 and TRBJ2-7; 9 bases match TRBD1. Germline V gene lookup returns CDR1 SGHTA and CDR2 FQGNSA. The CDR3 covers 15 residues. Trimming at V came to 5 bases and at J to 4 bases, leaving 9 bases not matched to a gene. The CDR3 spells CASSPGGQGSYEQYF. DNA of the CDR3: TGTGCCAGCAGCCCCGGGGGACAGGGCAGTTACGAGCAGTACTTC.

The CDR3 sequence: CASSRWGGELNGYTF. The CDR3 region has the DNA TGTGCCAGCAGCCGGTGGGGAGGGGAATTAAATGGCTACACCTTC. V usage is TRBV7-9 and J usage is TRBJ1-2, with a weak D call TRBD1 (5 bases). V was pared by 5 bases and J by 6 bases, with 19 bases between. Germline CDR1 reads SEHNR; CDR2 reads FQNEAQ (reference sequence). This CDR3 is built from 15 residues.

The chain carries TRBV29-1 and TRBJ2-5, with D possibly matching TRBD1 (5 bases). Trimming removed 6 bases at V and 3 bases at J, with 20 bases between. The CDR3 extends over 15 amino acids. Germline V gene data show CDR1 as SQVTM and CDR2 as ANQGSEA. The CDR3 nucleotides are TGCAGCGTCCAGCTAAAGGGGCCCCCCAAAGAGACCCAGTACTTC. Translating gives CSVQLKGPPKETQYF.

The chain carries TRBV27 and TRBJ1-4; D gene unclear. CDR3 size: 14 residues. V was cut by 2 bases and J by 5 bases, with 9 bases left in between. In germline, CDR1 is MNHEY, CDR2 SMNVEV (reference sequence). The CDR3 protein is CASSLISANEKLFF. As DNA, the CDR3 is TGTGCCAGCAGTTTAATAAGCGCAAATGAAAAACTGTTTTTT.